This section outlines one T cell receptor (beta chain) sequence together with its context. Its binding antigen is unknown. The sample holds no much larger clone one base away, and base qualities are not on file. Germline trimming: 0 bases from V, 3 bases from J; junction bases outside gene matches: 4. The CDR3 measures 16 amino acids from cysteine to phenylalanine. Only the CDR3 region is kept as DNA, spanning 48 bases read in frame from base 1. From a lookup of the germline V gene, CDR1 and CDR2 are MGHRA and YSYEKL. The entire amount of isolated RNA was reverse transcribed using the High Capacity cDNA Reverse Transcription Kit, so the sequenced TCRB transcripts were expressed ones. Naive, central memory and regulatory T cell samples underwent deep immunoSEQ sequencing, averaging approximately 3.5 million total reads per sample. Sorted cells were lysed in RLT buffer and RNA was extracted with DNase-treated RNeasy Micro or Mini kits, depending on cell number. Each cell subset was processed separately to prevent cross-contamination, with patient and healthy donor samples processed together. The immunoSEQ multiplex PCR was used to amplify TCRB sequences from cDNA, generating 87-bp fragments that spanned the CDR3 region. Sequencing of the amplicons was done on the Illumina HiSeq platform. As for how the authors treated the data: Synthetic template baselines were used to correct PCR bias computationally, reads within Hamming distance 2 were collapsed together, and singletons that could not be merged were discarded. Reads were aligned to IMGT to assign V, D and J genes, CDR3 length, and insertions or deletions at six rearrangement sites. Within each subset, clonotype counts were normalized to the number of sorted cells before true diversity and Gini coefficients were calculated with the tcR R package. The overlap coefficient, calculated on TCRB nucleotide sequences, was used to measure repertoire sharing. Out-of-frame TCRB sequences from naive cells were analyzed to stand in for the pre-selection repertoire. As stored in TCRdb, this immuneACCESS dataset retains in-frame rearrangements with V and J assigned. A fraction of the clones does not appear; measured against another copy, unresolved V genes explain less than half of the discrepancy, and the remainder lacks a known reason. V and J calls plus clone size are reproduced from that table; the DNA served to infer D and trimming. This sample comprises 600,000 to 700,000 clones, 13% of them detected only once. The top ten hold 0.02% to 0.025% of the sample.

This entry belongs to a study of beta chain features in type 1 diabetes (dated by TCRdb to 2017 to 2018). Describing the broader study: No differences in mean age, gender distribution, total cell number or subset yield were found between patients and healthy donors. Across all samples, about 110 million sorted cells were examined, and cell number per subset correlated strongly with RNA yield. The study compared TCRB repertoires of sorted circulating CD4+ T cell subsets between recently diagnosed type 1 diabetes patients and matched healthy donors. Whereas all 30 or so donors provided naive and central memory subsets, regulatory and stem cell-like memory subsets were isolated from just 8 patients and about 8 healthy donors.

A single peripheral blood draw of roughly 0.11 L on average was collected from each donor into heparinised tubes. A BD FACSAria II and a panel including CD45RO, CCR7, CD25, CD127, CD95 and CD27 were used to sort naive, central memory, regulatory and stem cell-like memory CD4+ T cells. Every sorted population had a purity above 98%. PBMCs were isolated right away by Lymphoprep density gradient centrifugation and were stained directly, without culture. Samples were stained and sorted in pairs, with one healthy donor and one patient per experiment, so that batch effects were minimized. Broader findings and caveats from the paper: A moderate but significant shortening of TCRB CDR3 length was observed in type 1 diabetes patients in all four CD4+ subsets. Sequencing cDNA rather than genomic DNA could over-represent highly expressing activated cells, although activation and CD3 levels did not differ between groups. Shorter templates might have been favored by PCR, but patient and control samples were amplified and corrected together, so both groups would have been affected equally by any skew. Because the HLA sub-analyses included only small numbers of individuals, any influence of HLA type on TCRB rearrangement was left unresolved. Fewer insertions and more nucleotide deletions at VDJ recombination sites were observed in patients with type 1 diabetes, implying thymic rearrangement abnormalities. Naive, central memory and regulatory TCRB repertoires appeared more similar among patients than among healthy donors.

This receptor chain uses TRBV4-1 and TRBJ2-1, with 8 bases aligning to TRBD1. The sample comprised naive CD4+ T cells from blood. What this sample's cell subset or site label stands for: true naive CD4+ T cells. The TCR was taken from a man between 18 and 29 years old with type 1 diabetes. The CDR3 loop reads CASSQDRGRSYNEQFF. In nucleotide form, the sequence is TGCGCCAGCAGCCAAGACAGGGGGCGAAGCTACAATGAGCAGTTCTTC.